Listed here are 18 T cell receptor beta chains from one sample, sequenced in a study of blood T cell repertoires in COVID-19. Produced via immunoSEQ multiplex PCR; TCRdb's table is partial and in-frame only. The table lists 90,000 to 120,000 clones, about 89% of them singletons. Sequencing was performed on peripheral blood. These receptors were taken from a man in his fifties with acute or convalescent COVID-19.

J is TRBJ2-2 and V is TRBV2; 7 bases fit TRBD2. Germline V gene lookup returns CDR1 SNHLY and CDR2 FYNNEI. The CDR3 is made up of 16 amino acids. With V trimmed by 2 bases and J by 2 bases, 5 bases remained unmatched. The CDR3 nucleotides read TGTGCCAGCAGTGAACGTCTAGCGGTAAACACCGGGGAGCTGTTTTTT. This translates into CASSERLAVNTGELFF. Together with reference TRBV2 and TRBJ2-2, the CDR3 gives the full variable domain: EPEVTQTPSHQVTQMGQEVILRCVPISNHLYFYWYRQILGQKVEFLVSFYNNEISEKSEIFDDQFSVERPDGSNFTLKIRSTKLEDSAMYFCASSERLAVNTGELFFGEGSRLTVL.

The V call is TRBV5-1, the J call TRBJ2-7; 13 bases match TRBD2. J lost 3 bases, V lost 0 bases, and 3 bases had no gene match. The CDR3 contains 16 residues. The germline V gene has CDR1 SGHRS and CDR2 YFSETQ. Written as DNA, the CDR3 is TGCGCCAGCAGCTTGGCACTAGCGGGAGGGTTCTACGAGCAGTACTTC. It is translated as CASSLALAGGFYEQYF.

The rearrangement uses TRBV7-9 and TRBJ2-7, with D possibly matching TRBD2 (5 bases). CDR1 is SEHNR, CDR2 FQNEAQ, per germline (reference sequence). The CDR3 totals 15 residues. V shed 5 bases and J shed 5 bases, with 19 bases lying between them. The CDR3 region has the DNA TGTGCCAGCAGCCAGTCTTTGGGAGAAGGCAACGAGCAGTACTTC. This encodes CASSQSLGEGNEQYF.

The CDR3 DNA reads TGTGCCAGCAGTGACAGGGTGAGCTACGAGCAGTACTTC. Its translation is CASSDRVSYEQYF. The V gene is TRBV25-1, the J gene TRBJ2-7; D might be TRBD1 (5 bases). Trimming pared 3 bases from V and 3 bases from J, leaving 9 bases between. Germline values: CDR1 MGHDK, CDR2 SYGVNS. The CDR3 covers 13 residues.

This chain uses TRBV7-2 with TRBJ2-7, with D hard to call. Per the germline V gene, CDR1 is SGHTA and CDR2 is FQGNSA. The CDR3 length is 14 residues. V lost 1 base to trimming and J lost 5 bases, with 12 bases between them. CDR3: CASSLEWPNNEQYF. CDR3 bases: TGTGCCAGCAGCTTAGAGTGGCCGAACAACGAGCAGTACTTC.

The gene calls are TRBV5-1 and TRBJ2-5, with 9 bases matching TRBD1. CDR1 and CDR2 from the germline V gene are SGHRS and YFSETQ. V was pared by 2 bases and J by 6 bases, with 2 bases of the junction left unmatched. The CDR3 spans 13 residues. CDR3 DNA sequence: TGCGCCAGCAGCTTAGGGACAGGGCAGACCCAGTACTTC. Translation gives CASSLGTGQTQYF.

The rearrangement links TRBV13 to TRBJ2-3; TRBD2 is a possible D gene (6 bases). Germline-derived CDR1 and CDR2 are PRHDT and FYEKMQ (reference sequence). The length of the CDR3 is 15 residues. V dropped 5 bases and J dropped 1 base, with 13 bases sitting between them. CDR3 loop: CASSPIGEGTDTQYF. The CDR3 DNA follows: TGTGCCAGCAGCCCAATCGGGGAGGGCACAGATACGCAGTATTTT.

The chain has TRBV19 and TRBJ1-1; maybe TRBD1 (5 bases). CDR1 and CDR2 from the germline V gene are LNHDA and SQIVND (reference sequence). This CDR3 has 16 amino acids. The V and J ends lost 2 bases and 0 bases respectively, with 13 bases between them. DNA of the CDR3: TGTGCCAGTAGTATAACGTCAAGGGGCATGAACACTGAAGCTTTCTTT. Protein sequence: CASSITSRGMNTEAFF.

The chain has TRBV7-9 and TRBJ2-2; the D gene is possibly TRBD2 (6 bases). This CDR3 contains 16 residues. The ends were cut back, 6 bases at V and 3 bases at J, with 17 bases in the middle. The germline V gene encodes CDR1 SEHNR and CDR2 FQNEAQ (reference sequence). In DNA, the CDR3 is TGTGCCAGCAGAACTAAGACTAGTCAATACACCGGGGAGCTGTTTTTT. This sequence encodes CASRTKTSQYTGELFF. Based on the CDR3 plus reference TRBV7-9 and TRBJ2-2, the full variable domain is DTGVSQNPRHKITKRGQNVTFRCDPISEHNRLYWYRQTLGQGPEFLTYFQNEAQLEKSRLLSDRFSAERPKGSFSTLEIQRTEQGDSAMYLCASRTKTSQYTGELFFGEGSRLTVL.

A note on this clone: At one end, the junction sequence differs from germline, possibly due to a read error. The chain is built from TRBV19 and TRBJ1-1; 7 bases match TRBD1. The CDR3 has 13 amino acids. CDR1 is LNHDA, CDR2 SQIVND, per germline (reference sequence). The CDR3 DNA reads as TGTGCCAGTAGTGTAGACAGGGATACTGAAGCTTTCTTT. Encoded protein: CASSVDRDTEAFF.

V usage is TRBV10-1 and J usage is TRBJ2-5; D unclear. V was pared by 5 bases and J by 7 bases, with 14 bases between. The CDR3 loop spans 13 amino acids. In germline, CDR1 is WNHNN, CDR2 SYGVQD (reference sequence). Here the CDR3 DNA reads TGCGCCAGCAGTTCCGGCCAAGGCGGGACCCAGTACTTC. This sequence encodes CASSSGQGGTQYF.

In this sample, this clone turned up once. This rearrangement joins TRBV11-1 to TRBJ2-5; 9 bases line up with TRBD2. Trimming at V came to 5 bases and at J to 5 bases, leaving 12 bases not matched to a gene. Looked up from germline, CDR1 is SGHAT and CDR2 is FQDESV (reference sequence). The CDR3 has 16 residues. The CDR3 protein is CASSRTSGTSWETQYF. CDR3 DNA: TGTGCCAGCAGCCGCACTTCCGGGACTAGCTGGGAGACCCAGTACTTC.

This clone was observed a handful of times. V and J are TRBV10-1 and TRBJ2-1; 10 positions match TRBD2. Germline CDR1 WNHNN, CDR2 SYGVQD (reference sequence). With 5 bases clipped from V and 4 bases from J, the junction kept 11 bases outside the gene matches. This CDR3 is 17 amino acids long. CDR3 residues: CASSLAGEGVGYNEQFF. CDR3 sequence (DNA): TGCGCCAGCAGTCTAGCGGGAGAGGGGGTAGGTTACAATGAGCAGTTCTTC.

In DNA form, the CDR3 reads TGCAGCGTTGAAGGAGGAGGGGGCGCGGGTCAGCCCCAGCATTTT. Protein product: CSVEGGGGAGQPQHF. The rearrangement links TRBV29-1 to TRBJ1-5, with 7 nucleotides matching TRBD1. The CDR3 contains 15 residues. CDR1 is SQVTM, CDR2 ANQGSEA, per germline. The trim removed 1 base at V and 6 bases at J, leaving 9 bases unmatched.

The rearrangement joins TRBV7-9 to TRBJ2-1; 7 positions match TRBD2. The CDR3 sequence is 17 residues long. The ends lost 1 base at V and 6 bases at J; junction bases unmatched: 12. Germline-derived CDR1 and CDR2 are SEHNR and FQNEAQ (reference sequence). CDR3: CASSLGRSGLRANEQFF. The CDR3 region has the DNA TGTGCCAGCAGCTTAGGCAGGTCGGGACTACGGGCCAATGAGCAGTTCTTC. The variable domain in full, with the rest retrieved from reference TRBV7-9 and TRBJ2-1, is DTGVSQNPRHKITKRGQNVTFRCDPISEHNRLYWYRQTLGQGPEFLTYFQNEAQLEKSRLLSDRFSAERPKGSFSTLEIQRTEQGDSAMYLCASSLGRSGLRANEQFFGPGTRLTVL.

This chain links TRBV10-1 with TRBJ2-6, with D possibly TRBD1 on 6 matching bases. This CDR3 contains 16 residues. Trimming stripped 7 bases from V and 2 bases from J, with 15 bases between. Germline-derived CDR1 and CDR2 are WNHNN and SYGVQD (reference sequence). The chain's CDR3 is CASKRTATPGANVLTF. In nucleotides, the CDR3 is TGCGCCAGCAAAAGGACAGCTACGCCTGGGGCCAACGTCCTGACTTTC.

J is TRBJ2-5 and V is TRBV5-1, with 8 bases lining up with TRBD1. The CDR3 has 14 amino acids. J was trimmed by 5 bases and V by 7 bases; bases with no gene match: 10. From germline, CDR1 is SGHRS and CDR2 YFSETQ. CDR3 residues: CASHKTGVVETQYF. CDR3 in DNA: TGCGCCAGCCACAAGACAGGGGTGGTTGAGACCCAGTACTTC. The full variable domain, rest sourced from reference TRBV5-1 and TRBJ2-5, is KAGVTQTPRYLIKTRGQQVTLSCSPISGHRSVSWYQQTPGQGLQFLFEYFSETQRNKGNFPGRFSGRQFSNSRSEMNVSTLELGDSALYLCASHKTGVVETQYFGPGTRLLVL.

The rearrangement joins TRBV7-9 to TRBJ2-7; TRBD2 aligns across 12 bases. Germline lookup yields CDR1 SEHNR and CDR2 FQNEAQ (reference sequence). The CDR3 is 13 amino acids. V lost 5 bases to trimming and J lost 7 bases; unmatched junction nucleotides: 3. The CDR3 DNA is TGTGCCAGCAGCCGCGGGACTAGCGGGGAGCAGTACTTC. Its protein is CASSRGTSGEQYF.